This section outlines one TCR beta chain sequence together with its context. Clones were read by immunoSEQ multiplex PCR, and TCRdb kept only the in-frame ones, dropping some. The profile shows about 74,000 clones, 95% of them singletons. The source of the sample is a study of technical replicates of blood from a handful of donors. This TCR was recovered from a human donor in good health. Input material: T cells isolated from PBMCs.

CDR3 nucleotides: TGTGCCACCAGCCTCCGACAGGGAGCGAACACCGGGGAGCTGTTTTTT. Its translation is CATSLRQGANTGELFF. The rearrangement uses TRBV15 and TRBJ2-2; 7 bases map to TRBD1. The germline CDR1 and CDR2 sequences are LNHNV and YYDKDF (reference sequence). The CDR3 is made up of 16 amino acids. V trimming: 5 bases; J trimming: 0 bases; junction bases outside the gene matches: 6. The variable domain in full, with the rest retrieved from reference TRBV15 and TRBJ2-2, is DAMVIQNPRYQVTQFGKPVTLSCSQTLNHNVMYWYQQKSSQAPKLLFHYYDKDFNNEADTPDNFQSRRPNTSFCFLDIRSPGLGDTAMYLCATSLRQGANTGELFFGEGSRLTVL.